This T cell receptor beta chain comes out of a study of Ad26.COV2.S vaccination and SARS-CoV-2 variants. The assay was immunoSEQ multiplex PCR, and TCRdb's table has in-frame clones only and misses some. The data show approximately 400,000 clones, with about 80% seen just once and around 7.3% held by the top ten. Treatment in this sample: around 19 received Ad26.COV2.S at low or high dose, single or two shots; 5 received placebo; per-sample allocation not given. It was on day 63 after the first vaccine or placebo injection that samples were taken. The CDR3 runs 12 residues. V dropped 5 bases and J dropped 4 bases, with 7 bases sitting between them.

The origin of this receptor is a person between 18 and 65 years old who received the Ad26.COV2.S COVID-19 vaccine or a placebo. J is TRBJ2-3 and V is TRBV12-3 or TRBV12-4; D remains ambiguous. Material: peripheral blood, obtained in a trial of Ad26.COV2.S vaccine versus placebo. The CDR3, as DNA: TGTGCCAGCAGTCTCCCCGCAGATACGCAGTATTTT. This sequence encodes CASSLPADTQYF.